The 20 T cell receptor beta chains listed next were all sequenced from one sample in a study of shared clonotypes between healthy human individuals. Sequencing used immunoSEQ multiplex PCR; TCRdb keeps in-frame clones, though not all of them. This sample yields about 1.5 million clones, of which 95% to 99% are seen a single time; less than 0.55% belongs to the top ten. The sequencing sample was made of naive CD4+ T cells sorted from blood. Subset: CD45RA+ positively selected. The receptors here all came from a man in his thirties or forties in good health.

This rearrangement joins TRBV7-9 to TRBJ2-5, with no clear D. V dropped 2 bases and J dropped 2 bases, with 15 bases sitting between them. Germline-derived CDR1 and CDR2 are SEHNR and FQNEAQ (reference sequence). CDR3 size: 16 residues. The CDR3 DNA reads as TGTGCCAGCAGCTTAAGGCCCAGCTCCGAACAAGAGACCCAGTACTTC. Protein: CASSLRPSSEQETQYF.

This chain joins TRBV25-1 and TRBJ1-1; 7 bases agree with TRBD1. CDR3 size: 15 residues. V lost 4 bases, J lost 0 bases, and 5 bases stayed unmatched. The germline V gene has CDR1 MGHDK and CDR2 SYGVNS. The DNA of the CDR3 is TGTGCCAGCAGTGCATACAGGGGTATGAACACTGAAGCTTTCTTT. This sequence encodes CASSAYRGMNTEAFF.

V and J are TRBV5-4 and TRBJ2-7, with a weak D call TRBD1 (6 bases). V was cut by 0 bases and J by 4 bases, with 14 bases left in between. Germline assignment: CDR1 SGHNT and CDR2 YYREEE (reference sequence). The CDR3 is 15 residues long. The CDR3 DNA reads TGTGCCAGCAGCTTGGCCGTCAGGGGACGGTACGAGCAGTACTTC. It codes for CASSLAVRGRYEQYF.

The rearrangement uses TRBV15 and TRBJ1-3; D is perhaps TRBD1 (5 bases). Germline assignment: CDR1 LNHNV and CDR2 YYDKDF (reference sequence). The V gene lost 5 bases and the J gene lost 4 bases, with 18 bases spanning the gap. The CDR3 consists of 16 residues. Here the CDR3 DNA reads TGTGCCACCAGCCGTGGGACGGCCGAATTCGGAAACACCATATATTTT. Translating gives CATSRGTAEFGNTIYF.

The rearrangement links TRBV5-1 to TRBJ2-1; D remains ambiguous. The CDR3 totals 13 residues. CDR1 SGHRS and CDR2 YFSETQ come from the germline V gene. Trimming left V 0 bases short and J 5 bases short, with 6 bases between. The CDR3 loop reads CASSLGRNNEQFF. CDR3 DNA sequence: TGCGCCAGCAGCTTGGGGAGAAACAATGAGCAGTTCTTC.

This rearrangement joins TRBV7-9 to TRBJ1-1; D perhaps matches TRBD1 (5 bases). Per the germline V gene, CDR1 is SEHNR and CDR2 is FQNEAQ (reference sequence). This CDR3 spans 16 amino acids. V shed 4 bases and J shed 1 base, with 16 bases lying between them. This CDR3 is CASSSTRAPGNTEAFF. CDR3 nucleotides: TGTGCCAGCAGCTCGACCAGGGCCCCAGGGAACACTGAAGCTTTCTTT.

The J gene is TRBJ2-3, the V gene TRBV6-1, with 10 bases lining up with TRBD2. CDR3 length equals 16 residues. CDR1 MNHNS and CDR2 SASEGT come from the germline V gene. V lost 1 base, J lost 4 bases, and 5 bases stayed unmatched. The CDR3 region is CASSEGSSGRADTQYF. The DNA for the CDR3 is TGTGCCAGCAGTGAAGGTTCGAGCGGGAGGGCAGATACGCAGTATTTT.

This sequence joins TRBV18 and TRBJ1-2; TRBD1 matches 11 bases. This CDR3 region has 18 residues. Germline V lookup: CDR1 KGHSH, CDR2 LQKENI. With 4 bases clipped from V and 0 bases from J, the junction kept 10 bases outside the gene matches. In DNA form, the CDR3 reads TGTGCCAGCTCACATTCCCGGGACAGGGGGACTTCTAACTATGGCTACACCTTC. Protein sequence: CASSHSRDRGTSNYGYTF. The full variable domain, in which reference TRBV18 and TRBJ1-2 provide the parts outside the CDR3, is NAGVMQNPRHLVRRRGQEARLRCSPMKGHSHVYWYRQLPEEGLKFMVYLQKENIIDESGMPKERFSAEFPKEGPSILRIQQVVRGDSAAYFCASSHSRDRGTSNYGYTFGSGTRLTVV.

V gene TRBV7-2 combines with J gene TRBJ1-2; 8 nucleotides match TRBD1. With V trimmed by 5 bases and J by 8 bases, 7 bases remained unmatched. Germline CDR1 reads SGHTA; CDR2 reads FQGNSA. CDR3 length: 13 amino acids. CDR3 in DNA: TGTGCCAGCAGCATGCAGGGGGCTGGGGGCTACACCTTC. Its protein is CASSMQGAGGYTF.

The count of this clone is one. At one boundary the junction diverges from the germline segment, which might be a read error. V gene TRBV5-8 combines with J gene TRBJ1-2; the D is unclear. This CDR3 contains 14 residues. Germline V gives CDR1 SGHTS, CDR2 YDEGEE. The CDR3, as DNA: TGTGCCAGCAGCCTCATTGTCCAGTCGTTTGGCTCCACCTTC. It encodes CASSLIVQSFGSTF. The whole variable domain, filled in from reference TRBV5-8 and TRBJ1-2, reads EAGVTQSPTHLIKTRGQQATLRCSPISGHTSVYWYQQALGLGLQFLLWYDEGEERNRGNFPPRFSGRQFPNYSSELNVNALELEDSALYLCASSLIVQSFGSTFGSGTRLTVV.

V usage is TRBV27 and J usage is TRBJ2-7, with D possibly called TRBD1 or TRBD2 (5 bases each). Germline CDR1 and CDR2: MNHEY and SMNVEV (reference sequence). V was cut by 5 bases and J by 3 bases, with 14 bases left in between. This CDR3 is built from 14 residues. This chain's CDR3 is CASSPFSGSYEQYF. CDR3 DNA: TGTGCCAGCAGTCCATTTTCAGGGAGCTACGAGCAGTACTTC.

V is TRBV6-5 and J is TRBJ2-3; a weak D match, TRBD2 (6 bases). Trimming removed 2 bases at V and 3 bases at J, with 15 bases between. Germline V gives CDR1 MNHEY, CDR2 SVGAGI. The CDR3 consists of 16 residues. CDR3 in amino acids: CASSYSRGLKTDTQYF. DNA for the CDR3: TGTGCCAGCAGTTACAGCCGGGGACTTAAAACAGATACGCAGTATTTT.

The genes are TRBV7-3 and TRBJ2-6, with 9 bases aligning to TRBD1. This CDR3 has 16 amino acids. Losses at the gene ends were 5 bases for V and 3 bases for J; bases not matched to a gene: 5. Germline V CDR1 and CDR2: SGHTA, FQGTGA. In nucleotides, the CDR3 is TGTGCCAGCAGCCCACAGGGGGCATATGGGGCCAACGTCCTGACTTTC. Encoded protein: CASSPQGAYGANVLTF.

The CDR3 loop is CASSTGRQGEKLFF. DNA of the CDR3: TGCGCCAGCAGCACGGGAAGACAGGGGGAAAAACTGTTTTTT. V is TRBV5-1 and J is TRBJ1-4, with TRBD1 matching 8 bases. The CDR3 totals 14 residues. Germline V gives CDR1 SGHRS, CDR2 YFSETQ. V was pared by 4 bases and J by 8 bases, with 7 bases of the junction left unmatched.

This clone was seen a single time. This chain uses TRBV15 with TRBJ1-1; D remains unclear. CDR3 size: 12 residues. Germline values: CDR1 LNHNV, CDR2 YYDKDF (reference sequence). The V gene lost 0 bases and the J gene lost 5 bases, with 4 bases spanning the gap. In DNA form, the CDR3 reads TGTGCCACCAGCAGAGACGGGACTGAAGCTTTCTTT. This codes for CATSRDGTEAFF.

The chain joins TRBV5-1 to TRBJ2-1; the D is unclear. The CDR3 totals 15 residues. Germline V gene lookup returns CDR1 SGHRS and CDR2 YFSETQ. V was cut by 1 base and J by 1 base, with 9 bases left in between. CDR3 protein: CASSLTFPSYNEQFF. The CDR3 DNA reads TGCGCCAGCAGCTTGACGTTTCCGTCCTACAATGAGCAGTTCTTC.

V is TRBV27 and J is TRBJ2-7; 7 bases agree with TRBD1. The V gene's germline CDR1 is MNHEY and CDR2 SMNVEV (reference sequence). Trimming at V came to 6 bases and at J to 3 bases, leaving 8 bases not matched to a gene. CDR3 length: 14 amino acids. CDR3 loop: CASRTPRDSYEQYF. The CDR3 nucleotides read TGTGCCAGCAGGACACCTCGGGACAGCTACGAGCAGTACTTC.

With regard to this clone: The junction departs from the called germline gene at one end, perhaps through a read error. The V call is TRBV6-5, the J call TRBJ1-5; D unresolved. Germline CDR1 MNHEY, CDR2 SVGAGI. The CDR3 loop spans 14 amino acids. The CDR3 sequence is CASRYSGFNQPQHF. CDR3 nucleotides: TGTGCCAGCAGATACTCAGGATTTAATCAGCCCCAGCATTTT.

V and J are TRBV6-5 and TRBJ2-7; tentatively, D is TRBD1 (7 bases). This CDR3 has 15 amino acids. Trimming cost V 4 bases and J 0 bases, with 13 bases left between them. Looked up from germline, CDR1 is MNHEY and CDR2 is SVGAGI. CDR3 in DNA: TGTGCCAGCAGTTTGGGGGGACAGCCCTCCTACGAGCAGTACTTC. It is translated as CASSLGGQPSYEQYF.

This sequence joins TRBV2 and TRBJ2-7; D might be TRBD2 (6 bases). Germline V gene sequence: CDR1 SNHLY, CDR2 FYNNEI. V dropped 10 bases and J dropped 0 bases, with 16 bases sitting between them. This CDR3 comprises 14 residues. The CDR3 here is CATSYGGSSYEQYF. In nucleotides, the CDR3 is TGTGCCACCAGCTACGGGGGTAGCTCCTACGAGCAGTACTTC.